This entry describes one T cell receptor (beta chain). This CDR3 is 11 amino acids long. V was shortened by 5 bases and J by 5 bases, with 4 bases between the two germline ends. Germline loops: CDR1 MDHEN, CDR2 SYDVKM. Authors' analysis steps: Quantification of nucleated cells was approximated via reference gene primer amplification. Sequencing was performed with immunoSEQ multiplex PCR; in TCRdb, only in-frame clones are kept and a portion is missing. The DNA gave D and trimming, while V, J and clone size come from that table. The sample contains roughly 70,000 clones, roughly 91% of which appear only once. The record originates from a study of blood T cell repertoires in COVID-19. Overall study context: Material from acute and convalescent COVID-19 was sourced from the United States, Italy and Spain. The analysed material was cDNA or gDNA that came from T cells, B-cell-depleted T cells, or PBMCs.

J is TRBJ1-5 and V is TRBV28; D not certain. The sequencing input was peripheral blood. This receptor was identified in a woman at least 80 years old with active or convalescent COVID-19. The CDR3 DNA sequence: TGTGCCAGCAGTCGCGATCAGCCCCAGCATTTT. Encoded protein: CASSRDQPQHF.